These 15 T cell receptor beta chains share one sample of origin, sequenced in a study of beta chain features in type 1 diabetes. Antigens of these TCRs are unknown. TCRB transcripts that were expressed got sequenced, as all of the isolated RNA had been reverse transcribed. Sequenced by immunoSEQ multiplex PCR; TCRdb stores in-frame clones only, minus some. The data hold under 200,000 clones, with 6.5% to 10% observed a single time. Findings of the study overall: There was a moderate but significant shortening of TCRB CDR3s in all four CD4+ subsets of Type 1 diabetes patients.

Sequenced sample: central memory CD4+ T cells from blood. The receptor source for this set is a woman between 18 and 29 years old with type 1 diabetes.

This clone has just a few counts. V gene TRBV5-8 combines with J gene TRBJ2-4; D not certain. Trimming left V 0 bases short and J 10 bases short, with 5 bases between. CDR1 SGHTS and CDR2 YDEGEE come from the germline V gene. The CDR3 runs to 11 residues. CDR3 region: CASSLGQIQYF. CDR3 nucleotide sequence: TGTGCCAGCAGCTTGGGGCAAATTCAGTACTTC.

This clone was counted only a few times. CDR3 nucleotides: TGTGCCAGTGGGAGCGGGGGAACCAAAAACATTCAGTACTTC. Translating gives CASGSGGTKNIQYF. The chain employs TRBV28 and TRBJ2-4, with 8 bases aligning to TRBD2. Germline-derived CDR1 and CDR2 are MDHEN and SYDVKM. V shed 9 bases, J shed 2 bases, and the junction held 6 bases outside the gene matches. The CDR3 is 14 residues long.

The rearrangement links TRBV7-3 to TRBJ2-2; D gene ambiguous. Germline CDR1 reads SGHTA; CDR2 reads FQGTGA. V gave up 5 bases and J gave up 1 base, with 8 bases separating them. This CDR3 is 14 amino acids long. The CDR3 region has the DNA TGTGCCAGCAGCCCCTCGGGGAACACCGGGGAGCTGTTTTTT. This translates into CASSPSGNTGELFF. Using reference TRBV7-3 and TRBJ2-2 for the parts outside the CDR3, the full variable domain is GAGVSQTPSNKVTEKGKYVELRCDPISGHTALYWYRQSLGQGPEFLIYFQGTGAADDSGLPNDRFFAVRPEGSVSTLKIQRTERGDSAVYLCASSPSGNTGELFFGEGSRLTVL.

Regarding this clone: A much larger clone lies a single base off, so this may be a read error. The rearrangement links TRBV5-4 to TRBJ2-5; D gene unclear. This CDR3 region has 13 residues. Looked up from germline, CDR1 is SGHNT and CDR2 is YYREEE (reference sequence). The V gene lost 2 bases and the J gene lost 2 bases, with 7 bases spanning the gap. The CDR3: CASSLGRQETQYF. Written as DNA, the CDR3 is TGTGCCAGCAGCTTAGGCAGGCAAGAGACCCAGTACTTC.

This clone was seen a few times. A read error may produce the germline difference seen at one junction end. CDR3 nucleotide sequence: TGTGCCAGCAGATTAGACCAGGGGGCCGCATACGAGCAGTACTTC. Translated: CASRLDQGAAYEQYF. The rearrangement joins TRBV7-9 to TRBJ2-7; 8 bases map to TRBD1. The CDR3 is made up of 15 amino acids. Germline CDR1 and CDR2: SEHNR and FQNEAQ (reference sequence).

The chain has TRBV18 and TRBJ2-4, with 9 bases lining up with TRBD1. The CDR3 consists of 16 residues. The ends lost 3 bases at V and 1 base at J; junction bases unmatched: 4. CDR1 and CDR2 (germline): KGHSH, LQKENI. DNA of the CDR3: TGTGCCAGCTCACCGGGACAGGGTAGGGCCAAAAACATTCAGTACTTC. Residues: CASSPGQGRAKNIQYF.

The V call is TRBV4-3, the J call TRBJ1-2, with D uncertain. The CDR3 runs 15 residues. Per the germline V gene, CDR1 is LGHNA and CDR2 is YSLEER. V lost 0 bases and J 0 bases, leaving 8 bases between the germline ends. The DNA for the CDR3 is TGCGCCAGCAGCCAAGATCCGCTAGCTAACTATGGCTACACCTTC. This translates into CASSQDPLANYGYTF.

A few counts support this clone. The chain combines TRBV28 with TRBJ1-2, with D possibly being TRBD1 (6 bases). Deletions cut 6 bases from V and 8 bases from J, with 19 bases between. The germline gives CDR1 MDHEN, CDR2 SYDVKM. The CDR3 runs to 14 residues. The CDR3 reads CASSDTGGGRGYTF. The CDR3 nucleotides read TGTGCCAGCAGCGATACGGGGGGGGGCCGAGGCTACACCTTC.

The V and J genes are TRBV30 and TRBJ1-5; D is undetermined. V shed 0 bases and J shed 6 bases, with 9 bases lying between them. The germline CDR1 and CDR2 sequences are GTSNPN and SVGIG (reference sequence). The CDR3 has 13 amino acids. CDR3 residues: CAWSVGVSQPQHF. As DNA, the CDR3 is TGTGCCTGGAGTGTCGGGGTGAGTCAGCCCCAGCATTTT. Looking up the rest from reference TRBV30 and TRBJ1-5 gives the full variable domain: SQTIHQWPATLVQPVGSPLSLECTVEGTSNPNLYWYRQAAGRGLQLLFYSVGIGQISSEVPQNLSASRPQDRQFILSSKKLLLSDSGFYLCAWSVGVSQPQHFGDGTRLSIL.

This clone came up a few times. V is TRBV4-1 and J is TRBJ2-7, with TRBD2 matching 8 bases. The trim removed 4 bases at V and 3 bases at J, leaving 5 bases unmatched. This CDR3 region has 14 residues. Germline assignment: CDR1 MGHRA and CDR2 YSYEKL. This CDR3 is CASSRTAGGYEQYF. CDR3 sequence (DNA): TGCGCCAGCAGCCGCACTGCGGGGGGCTACGAGCAGTACTTC.

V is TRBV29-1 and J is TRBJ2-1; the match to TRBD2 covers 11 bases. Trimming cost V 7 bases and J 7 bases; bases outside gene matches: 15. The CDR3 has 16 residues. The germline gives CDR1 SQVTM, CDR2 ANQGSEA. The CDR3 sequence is CSAQGIAGGGGNEQFF. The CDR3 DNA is TGCAGCGCCCAGGGAATAGCGGGAGGGGGGGGGAATGAGCAGTTCTTC.

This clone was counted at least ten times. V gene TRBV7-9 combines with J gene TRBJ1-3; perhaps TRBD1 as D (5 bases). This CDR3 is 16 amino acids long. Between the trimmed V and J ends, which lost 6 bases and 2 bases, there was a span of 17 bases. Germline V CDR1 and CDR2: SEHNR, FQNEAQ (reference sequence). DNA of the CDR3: TGTGCCAGCAGAACTAGCCCAGGGTTTGCTGGAAACACCATATATTTT. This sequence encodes CASRTSPGFAGNTIYF.

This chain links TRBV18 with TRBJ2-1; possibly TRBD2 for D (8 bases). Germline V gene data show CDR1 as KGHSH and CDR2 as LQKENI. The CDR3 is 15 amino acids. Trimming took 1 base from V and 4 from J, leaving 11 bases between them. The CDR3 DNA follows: TGTGCCAGCTCACCACTAGCGGGACAGTACAATGAGCAGTTCTTC. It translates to CASSPLAGQYNEQFF.

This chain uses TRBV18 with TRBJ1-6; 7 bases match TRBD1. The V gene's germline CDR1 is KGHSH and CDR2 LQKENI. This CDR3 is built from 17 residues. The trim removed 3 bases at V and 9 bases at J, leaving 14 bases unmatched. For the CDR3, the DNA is TGTGCCAGCTCACCTAGGACAGGTGGGGAGTCGGGTTCACCCCTCCACTTT. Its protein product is CASSPRTGGESGSPLHF.

This chain's CDR3 is CASSLAANTGELFF. CDR3 nucleotides: TGTGCCAGCAGCTTAGCGGCAAACACCGGGGAGCTGTTTTTT. The chain is built from TRBV7-2 and TRBJ2-2; D is ambiguous. Germline values: CDR1 SGHTA, CDR2 FQGNSA. Deletions cut 0 bases from V and 2 bases from J, with 4 bases between. The CDR3 length is 14 residues.